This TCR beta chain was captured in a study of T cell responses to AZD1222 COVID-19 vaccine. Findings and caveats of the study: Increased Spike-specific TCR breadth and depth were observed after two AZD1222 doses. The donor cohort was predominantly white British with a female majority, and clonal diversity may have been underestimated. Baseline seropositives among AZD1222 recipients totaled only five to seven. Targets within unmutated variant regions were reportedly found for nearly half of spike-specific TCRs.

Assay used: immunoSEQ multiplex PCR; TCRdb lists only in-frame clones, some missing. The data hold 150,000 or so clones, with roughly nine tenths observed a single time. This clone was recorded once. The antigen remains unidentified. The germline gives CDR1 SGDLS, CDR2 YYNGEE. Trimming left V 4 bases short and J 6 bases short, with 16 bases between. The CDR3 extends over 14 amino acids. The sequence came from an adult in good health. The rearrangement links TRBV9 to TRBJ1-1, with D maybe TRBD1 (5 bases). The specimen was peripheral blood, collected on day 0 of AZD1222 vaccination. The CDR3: CASSFRPGDPEAFF. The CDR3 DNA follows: TGTGCCAGCAGCTTCCGACCGGGGGACCCTGAAGCTTTCTTT.